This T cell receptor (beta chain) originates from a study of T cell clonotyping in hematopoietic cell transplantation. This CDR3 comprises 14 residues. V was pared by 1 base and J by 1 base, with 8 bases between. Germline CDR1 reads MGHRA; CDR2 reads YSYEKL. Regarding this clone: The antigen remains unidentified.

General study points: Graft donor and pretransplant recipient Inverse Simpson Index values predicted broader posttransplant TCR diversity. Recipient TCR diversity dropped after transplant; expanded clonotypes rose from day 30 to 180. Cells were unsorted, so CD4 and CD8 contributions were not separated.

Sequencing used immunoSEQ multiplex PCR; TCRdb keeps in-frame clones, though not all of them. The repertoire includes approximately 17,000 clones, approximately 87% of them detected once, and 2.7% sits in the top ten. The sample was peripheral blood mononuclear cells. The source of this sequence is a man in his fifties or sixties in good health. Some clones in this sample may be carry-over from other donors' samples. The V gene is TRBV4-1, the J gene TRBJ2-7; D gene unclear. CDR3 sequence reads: CASSQVGLSYEQYF. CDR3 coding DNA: TGCGCCAGCAGCCAAGTGGGCTTGTCCTACGAGCAGTACTTC.